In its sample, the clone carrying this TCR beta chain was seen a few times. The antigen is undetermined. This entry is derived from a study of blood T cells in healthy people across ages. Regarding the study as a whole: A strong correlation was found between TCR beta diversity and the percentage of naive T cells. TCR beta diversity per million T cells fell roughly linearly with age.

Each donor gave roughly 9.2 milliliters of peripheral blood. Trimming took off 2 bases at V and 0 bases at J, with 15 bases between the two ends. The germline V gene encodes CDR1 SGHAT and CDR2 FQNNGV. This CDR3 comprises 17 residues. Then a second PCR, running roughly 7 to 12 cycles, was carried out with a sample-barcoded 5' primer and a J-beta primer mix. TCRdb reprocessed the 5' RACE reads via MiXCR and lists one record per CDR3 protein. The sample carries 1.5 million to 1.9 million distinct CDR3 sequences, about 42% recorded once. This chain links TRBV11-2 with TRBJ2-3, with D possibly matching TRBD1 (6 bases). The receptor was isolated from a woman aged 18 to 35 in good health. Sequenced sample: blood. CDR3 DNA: TGTGCCAGCAGCTTAAGGGGGACGGGGCCTAGCACAGATACGCAGTATTTT. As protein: CASSLRGTGPSTDTQYF. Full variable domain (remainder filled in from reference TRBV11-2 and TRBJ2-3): EAGVAQSPRYKIIEKRQSVAFWCNPISGHATLYWYQQILGQGPKLLIQFQNNGVVDDSQLPKDRFSAERLKGVDSTLKIQPAKLEDSAVYLCASSLRGTGPSTDTQYFGPGTRLTVL.